The rows below give T cell receptor beta chains drawn from one sample of a study of T cell changes during pregnancy in multiple sclerosis. Assay used: immunoSEQ multiplex PCR; TCRdb lists only in-frame clones, some missing. The sample holds some 36,000 clones, about 90% seen once. The material sequenced was CD4+ T cells from peripheral blood mononuclear cells, taken in the second trimester of pregnancy. The receptors were gathered from a female donor in good health, enrolled as a control in a pregnancy study. CDR3s include the opening cysteine and the closing phenylalanine or tryptophan. D genes are given only for firm matches. Size tells how often a clone was seen (once, few, many) or the class of an expanded clone, and some rows leave it out.

clone_size: NA; cdr3_length: 15; d_call: TRBD1; v_call: TRBV6-6; j_call: TRBJ1-5; cdr3_aa: CASSYGQGLNQPQHF; cdr3_nt: TGTGCCAGCAGTTATGGACAGGGACTCAATCAGCCCCAGCATTTT
clone_size: NA; cdr3_length: 14; d_call: NA; v_call: TRBV7-9; j_call: TRBJ1-2; cdr3_aa: CASSFGQPSNGYTF; cdr3_nt: TGTGCCAGCAGCTTTGGACAGCCCTCTAACGGCTACACCTTC
clone_size: NA; cdr3_length: 17; d_call: NA; v_call: TRBV2; j_call: TRBJ2-4; cdr3_aa: CASSPLTGTLAKNIQYF; cdr3_nt: TGTGCCAGCAGTCCTTTGACAGGAACCCTAGCCAAAAACATTCAGTACTTC
clone_size: once; cdr3_length: 14; d_call: NA; v_call: TRBV30; j_call: TRBJ2-1; cdr3_aa: CAWSKGGGPREQFF; cdr3_nt: TGTGCCTGGAGTAAGGGCGGGGGCCCCAGAGAGCAGTTCTTC
clone_size: NA; cdr3_length: 13; d_call: NA; v_call: TRBV29-1; j_call: TRBJ2-7; cdr3_aa: CSVWVESSYEQYF; cdr3_nt: TGCAGCGTTTGGGTGGAGAGCTCCTACGAGCAGTACTTC
clone_size: NA; cdr3_length: 15; d_call: NA; v_call: TRBV28; j_call: TRBJ1-2; cdr3_aa: CASSPGGGRNYGYTF; cdr3_nt: TGTGCCAGCAGTCCCGGTGGAGGTAGGAACTATGGCTACACCTTC
clone_size: once; cdr3_length: 15; d_call: NA; v_call: TRBV7-8; j_call: TRBJ1-6; cdr3_aa: CASSQGGMRSSPLHF; cdr3_nt: TGTGCCAGCAGCCAAGGAGGGATGAGGAGTTCACCCCTCCACTTT
clone_size: NA; cdr3_length: 13; d_call: NA; v_call: TRBV9; j_call: TRBJ1-6; cdr3_aa: CASSPRLNSPLHF; cdr3_nt: TGTGCCAGCAGCCCCCGGTTGAATTCACCCCTCCACTTT
clone_size: NA; cdr3_length: 13; d_call: TRBD1; v_call: TRBV6-5; j_call: TRBJ1-1; cdr3_aa: CASSPDRATEAFF; cdr3_nt: TGTGCCAGCAGCCCGGACAGGGCCACTGAAGCTTTCTTT
clone_size: NA; cdr3_length: 13; d_call: NA; v_call: TRBV30; j_call: TRBJ1-3; cdr3_aa: CACTDHSGNTIYF; cdr3_nt: TGTGCCTGTACAGACCACTCTGGAAACACCATATATTTT
clone_size: NA; cdr3_length: 15; d_call: TRBD1; v_call: TRBV2; j_call: TRBJ2-5; cdr3_aa: CASSPGTGSQETQYF; cdr3_nt: TGTGCCAGCAGCCCTGGGACAGGGTCGCAAGAGACCCAGTACTTC
clone_size: NA; cdr3_length: 17; d_call: NA; v_call: TRBV5-1; j_call: TRBJ1-3; cdr3_aa: CASSPSTGLSSGNTIYF; cdr3_nt: TGCGCCAGCAGCCCCTCGACAGGCCTGAGCTCTGGAAACACCATATATTTT
clone_size: NA; cdr3_length: 13; d_call: NA; v_call: TRBV6-6; j_call: TRBJ1-2; cdr3_aa: CASSLDYAGGYTF; cdr3_nt: TGTGCCAGCAGTTTGGATTACGCGGGTGGCTACACCTTC
clone_size: NA; cdr3_length: 14; d_call: TRBD2; v_call: TRBV7-9; j_call: TRBJ2-5; cdr3_aa: CASSLAGGEETQYF; cdr3_nt: TGTGCCAGCAGCCTAGCGGGGGGGGAAGAGACCCAGTACTTC
clone_size: NA; cdr3_length: 14; d_call: NA; v_call: TRBV7-9; j_call: TRBJ1-1; cdr3_aa: CASSTRWGGTEAFF; cdr3_nt: TGTGCCAGCAGCACTAGATGGGGAGGCACTGAAGCTTTCTTT
clone_size: NA; cdr3_length: 12; d_call: NA; v_call: TRBV19; j_call: TRBJ2-1; cdr3_aa: CASITTRGVQFF; cdr3_nt: TGTGCCAGCATTACCACGAGAGGCGTGCAGTTCTTC
clone_size: NA; cdr3_length: 13; d_call: NA; v_call: TRBV30; j_call: TRBJ2-3; cdr3_aa: CAWSVRSTDTQYF; cdr3_nt: TGTGCCTGGAGTGTTAGAAGCACAGATACGCAGTATTTT
clone_size: NA; cdr3_length: 12; d_call: NA; v_call: TRBV6-5; j_call: TRBJ2-1; cdr3_aa: CASRDYYNEQFF; cdr3_nt: TGTGCCAGCAGAGACTACTACAATGAGCAGTTCTTC
clone_size: NA; cdr3_length: 14; d_call: TRBD1; v_call: TRBV14; j_call: TRBJ1-1; cdr3_aa: CASSHRTGKTEAFF; cdr3_nt: TGTGCCAGCAGCCACCGGACAGGGAAGACTGAAGCTTTCTTT
clone_size: NA; cdr3_length: 14; d_call: NA; v_call: TRBV15; j_call: TRBJ1-2; cdr3_aa: CATSKSGGTYGYTF; cdr3_nt: TGTGCCACCAGCAAGAGTGGGGGGACCTATGGCTACACCTTC
clone_size: NA; cdr3_length: 14; d_call: NA; v_call: TRBV9; j_call: TRBJ2-7; cdr3_aa: CASSSPGEPYEQYF; cdr3_nt: TGTGCCAGCAGCTCCCCGGGGGAACCCTACGAGCAGTACTTC
clone_size: NA; cdr3_length: 14; d_call: TRBD1; v_call: TRBV12-5; j_call: TRBJ1-5; cdr3_aa: CASGPGQGTEPQHF; cdr3_nt: TGTGCTAGTGGTCCGGGACAGGGTACGGAGCCCCAGCATTTT
clone_size: NA; cdr3_length: 15; d_call: NA; v_call: TRBV18; j_call: TRBJ2-7; cdr3_aa: CASSPQGGGSYEQYF; cdr3_nt: TGTGCCAGCTCACCTCAGGGAGGGGGTTCCTACGAGCAGTACTTC
clone_size: NA; cdr3_length: 16; d_call: TRBD1; v_call: TRBV19; j_call: TRBJ1-1; cdr3_aa: CASSGRGQVGNTEAFF; cdr3_nt: TGTGCCAGTAGTGGCAGGGGGCAGGTGGGGAACACTGAAGCTTTCTTT
clone_size: NA; cdr3_length: 15; d_call: NA; v_call: TRBV7-2; j_call: TRBJ1-2; cdr3_aa: CASSLATGGAGGYTF; cdr3_nt: TGTGCCAGCAGCTTAGCGACGGGAGGGGCGGGTGGCTACACCTTC
clone_size: NA; cdr3_length: 17; d_call: NA; v_call: TRBV15; j_call: TRBJ2-5; cdr3_aa: CATSRGAGDFSEETQYF; cdr3_nt: TGTGCCACCAGCCGGGGGGCGGGGGACTTCTCTGAAGAGACCCAGTACTTC
clone_size: NA; cdr3_length: 14; d_call: NA; v_call: TRBV7-2; j_call: TRBJ1-3; cdr3_aa: CASSLTGFGNTIYF; cdr3_nt: TGTGCCAGCAGCTTAACAGGGTTTGGAAACACCATATATTTT
clone_size: NA; cdr3_length: 16; d_call: TRBD1; v_call: TRBV4-2; j_call: TRBJ2-7; cdr3_aa: CASSQKGGQGVGEQYF; cdr3_nt: TGTGCCAGCAGCCAAAAGGGGGGACAGGGGGTGGGCGAGCAGTACTTC
clone_size: NA; cdr3_length: 14; d_call: TRBD2; v_call: TRBV29-1; j_call: TRBJ2-1; cdr3_aa: CSVRLAGGFNEQFF; cdr3_nt: TGCAGCGTCCGCCTAGCGGGGGGGTTCAATGAGCAGTTCTTC
clone_size: NA; cdr3_length: 16; d_call: TRBD2; v_call: TRBV4-2; j_call: TRBJ2-1; cdr3_aa: CASSPIGGAEGNEQFF; cdr3_nt: TGTGCCAGCAGTCCGATCGGGGGGGCAGAAGGCAATGAGCAGTTCTTC
clone_size: once; cdr3_length: 13; d_call: NA; v_call: TRBV6-1; j_call: TRBJ1-2; cdr3_aa: CASSEPVLYGYTF; cdr3_nt: TGTGCCAGCAGTGAACCCGTTCTCTATGGCTACACCTTC
clone_size: NA; cdr3_length: 14; d_call: NA; v_call: TRBV19; j_call: TRBJ2-5; cdr3_aa: CASSFTSRQETQYF; cdr3_nt: TGTGCCAGTAGTTTCACTAGCAGACAAGAGACCCAGTACTTC
clone_size: NA; cdr3_length: 15; d_call: NA; v_call: TRBV5-1; j_call: TRBJ2-2; cdr3_aa: CASSFAQGITGELFF; cdr3_nt: TGCGCCAGCAGCTTCGCGCAGGGAATAACCGGGGAGCTGTTTTTT
clone_size: NA; cdr3_length: 16; d_call: TRBD2; v_call: TRBV2; j_call: TRBJ2-3; cdr3_aa: CASSEMLAGGTDTQYF; cdr3_nt: TGTGCCAGCAGTGAAATGCTAGCGGGGGGCACAGATACGCAGTATTTT
clone_size: NA; cdr3_length: 13; d_call: NA; v_call: TRBV7-2; j_call: TRBJ2-5; cdr3_aa: CASSLPSRETQYF; cdr3_nt: TGTGCCAGCAGCCTGCCCTCCCGGGAGACCCAGTACTTC
clone_size: once; cdr3_length: 17; d_call: TRBD1; v_call: TRBV25-1; j_call: TRBJ2-2; cdr3_aa: CASSDKSGTGPRGELFF; cdr3_nt: TGTGCCAGCAGTGACAAGTCCGGGACAGGACCGAGGGGGGAGCTGTTTTTT
clone_size: NA; cdr3_length: 15; d_call: NA; v_call: TRBV30; j_call: TRBJ1-1; cdr3_aa: CAWSVSNAVWTEAFF; cdr3_nt: TGTGCCTGGAGTGTATCGAACGCAGTTTGGACTGAAGCTTTCTTT
clone_size: NA; cdr3_length: 15; d_call: TRBD1; v_call: TRBV6-6; j_call: TRBJ1-6; cdr3_aa: CASTEGASYNSPLHF; cdr3_nt: TGTGCCAGCACGGAGGGGGCTTCCTATAATTCACCCCTCCACTTT
clone_size: NA; cdr3_length: 13; d_call: NA; v_call: TRBV5-5; j_call: TRBJ1-1; cdr3_aa: CASSFLRNTEAFF; cdr3_nt: TGTGCCAGCAGCTTTCTGAGAAACACTGAAGCTTTCTTT
clone_size: NA; cdr3_length: 13; d_call: NA; v_call: TRBV7-3; j_call: TRBJ2-2; cdr3_aa: CASSYRGTGELFF; cdr3_nt: TGTGCCAGCAGCTATCGCGGGACCGGGGAGCTGTTTTTT
clone_size: NA; cdr3_length: 16; d_call: NA; v_call: TRBV7-3; j_call: TRBJ1-2; cdr3_aa: CASSLTGGGFIESFTF; cdr3_nt: TGTGCCAGCAGCTTAACAGGGGGGGGGTTTATTGAGTCTTTCACCTTC
clone_size: NA; cdr3_length: 14; d_call: NA; v_call: TRBV6-5; j_call: TRBJ2-2; cdr3_aa: CASKVRRNTGELFF; cdr3_nt: TGTGCCAGCAAAGTCCGGAGGAACACCGGGGAGCTGTTTTTT
clone_size: NA; cdr3_length: 15; d_call: TRBD1; v_call: TRBV7-8; j_call: TRBJ1-2; cdr3_aa: CASSLDRQGGYGYTF; cdr3_nt: TGTGCCAGCAGCTTAGACCGACAGGGTGGTTATGGCTACACCTTC
clone_size: NA; cdr3_length: 14; d_call: TRBD1; v_call: TRBV5-1; j_call: TRBJ1-5; cdr3_aa: CASSLGDRDQPQHF; cdr3_nt: TGCGCCAGCAGCTTGGGGGACAGAGATCAGCCCCAGCATTTT
clone_size: once; cdr3_length: 13; d_call: TRBD1; v_call: TRBV27; j_call: TRBJ1-1; cdr3_aa: CASSWTGTTEAFF; cdr3_nt: TGTGCCAGCAGTTGGACAGGGACCACTGAAGCTTTCTTT
clone_size: NA; cdr3_length: 16; d_call: NA; v_call: TRBV5-4; j_call: TRBJ2-2; cdr3_aa: CASSLPTGPNTGELFF; cdr3_nt: TGTGCCAGCAGCTTGCCGACAGGCCCAAACACCGGGGAGCTGTTTTTT
clone_size: once; cdr3_length: 15; d_call: TRBD1; v_call: TRBV7-2; j_call: TRBJ1-2; cdr3_aa: CASTASGTGAYGYTF; cdr3_nt: TGTGCCAGCACCGCTTCAGGGACAGGGGCCTATGGCTACACCTTC
clone_size: NA; cdr3_length: 14; d_call: NA; v_call: TRBV7-2; j_call: TRBJ2-7; cdr3_aa: CASTPTTGPYEQYF; cdr3_nt: TGTGCCAGCACCCCCACTACAGGGCCCTACGAGCAGTACTTC